The 6 T cell receptor beta chains below all came from one sample that was sequenced in a study of pediatric ulcerative colitis. The protocol was immunoSEQ multiplex PCR, while the TCRdb copy is restricted to in-frame clones and leaves out a portion. The data show more than 35,000 clones, approximately 73% seen once. One to two pinch biopsies were taken from the rectum during colonoscopy. Sample: gut tissue. These TCRs come from a boy aged 5-17 years with moderate ulcerative colitis.

This rearrangement joins TRBV6-5 to TRBJ2-6; D is undetermined. Germline V gene data show CDR1 as MNHEY and CDR2 as SVGAGI. The V gene lost 5 bases and the J gene lost 0 bases, with 8 bases spanning the gap. The length of the CDR3 is 15 residues. The CDR3 loop reads CASSTQSSGANVLTF. CDR3 coding DNA: TGTGCCAGCAGTACCCAGAGCTCTGGGGCCAACGTCCTGACTTTC.

This chain connects TRBV19 to TRBJ1-4; D not certain. Per germline, CDR1 LNHDA and CDR2 SQIVND (reference sequence). Between the trimmed V and J ends, which lost 3 bases and 8 bases, there was a span of 16 bases. The CDR3 is made up of 15 amino acids. This CDR3 reads CASSITAQQTEKLFF. CDR3 DNA sequence: TGTGCCAGTAGTATTACAGCACAGCAAACCGAAAAACTGTTTTTT.

V and J are TRBV19 and TRBJ2-7; 7 bases are shared with TRBD1. The CDR3 has 13 residues. Germline-derived CDR1 and CDR2 are LNHDA and SQIVND (reference sequence). V shed 6 bases, J shed 3 bases, and the junction held 5 bases outside the gene matches. The CDR3 nucleotides are TGTGCCAGTAGGGACAGGTTCCTCTACGAGCAGTACTTC. Its translation: CASRDRFLYEQYF.

J is TRBJ2-3 and V is TRBV6-6; D is possibly TRBD1 or TRBD2 (6 bases each). CDR3 length: 15 residues. The V end was cut by 4 bases, the J end by 5 bases, with 16 bases between. Germline-derived CDR1 and CDR2 are MNHNY and SVGAGI (reference sequence). The CDR3 region is CASSLTGDKVDTQYF. DNA for the CDR3: TGTGCCAGCAGTTTAACGGGGGACAAGGTAGATACGCAGTATTTT.

This rearrangement joins TRBV2 to TRBJ2-5; D is ambiguous. CDR3 length: 12 amino acids. Germline V gene sequence: CDR1 SNHLY, CDR2 FYNNEI. V was trimmed by 5 bases and J by 2 bases, leaving 6 bases between them. In nucleotides, the CDR3 is TGTGCCAGCAGTCCCATACAAGAGACCCAGTACTTC. Protein product: CASSPIQETQYF.

This rearrangement joins TRBV9 to TRBJ2-5, with 8 positions matching TRBD2. The CDR3 spans 14 residues. The V segment lost 3 bases and the J segment 5 bases; nucleotides outside the gene matches: 6. Germline CDR1 is SGDLS and CDR2 is YYNGEE. The CDR3 loop is CASSARGLVETQYF. The CDR3 nucleotides are TGTGCCAGCAGCGCGCGGGGACTAGTGGAGACCCAGTACTTC.